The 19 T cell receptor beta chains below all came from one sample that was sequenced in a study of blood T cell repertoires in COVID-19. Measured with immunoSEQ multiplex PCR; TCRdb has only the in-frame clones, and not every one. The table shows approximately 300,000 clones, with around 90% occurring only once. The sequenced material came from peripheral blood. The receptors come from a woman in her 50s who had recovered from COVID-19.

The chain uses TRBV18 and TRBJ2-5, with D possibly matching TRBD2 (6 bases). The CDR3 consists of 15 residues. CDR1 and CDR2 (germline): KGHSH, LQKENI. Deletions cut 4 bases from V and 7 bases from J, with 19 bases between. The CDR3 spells CASSQAGTSSGTQYF. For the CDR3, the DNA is TGTGCCAGCTCACAGGCCGGGACTTCGAGCGGGACCCAGTACTTC.

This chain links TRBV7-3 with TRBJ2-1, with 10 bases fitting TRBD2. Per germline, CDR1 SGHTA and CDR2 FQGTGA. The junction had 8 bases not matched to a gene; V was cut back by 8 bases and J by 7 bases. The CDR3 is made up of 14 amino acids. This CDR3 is CASGSGLAFNEQFF. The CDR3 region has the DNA TGTGCCAGCGGCTCGGGACTAGCGTTTAATGAGCAGTTCTTC.

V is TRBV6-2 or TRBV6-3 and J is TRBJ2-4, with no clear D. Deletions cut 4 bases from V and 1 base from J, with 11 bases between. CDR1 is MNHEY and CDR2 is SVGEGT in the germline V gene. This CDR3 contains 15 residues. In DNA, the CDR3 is TGTGCCAGCAGTTCCCCCCAATTCGCCAAAAACATTCAGTACTTC. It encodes CASSSPQFAKNIQYF.

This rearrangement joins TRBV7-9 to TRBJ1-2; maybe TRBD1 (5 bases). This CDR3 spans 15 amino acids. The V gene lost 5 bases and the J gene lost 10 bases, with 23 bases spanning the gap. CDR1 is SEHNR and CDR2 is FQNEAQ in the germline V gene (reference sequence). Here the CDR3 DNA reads TGTGCCAGCAGCCCCACCCCCCCGGGGGATCGAGACTACACCTTC. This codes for CASSPTPPGDRDYTF.

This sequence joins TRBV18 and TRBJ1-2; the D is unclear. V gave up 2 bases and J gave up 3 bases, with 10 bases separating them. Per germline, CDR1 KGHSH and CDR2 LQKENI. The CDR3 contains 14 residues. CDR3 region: CASSPSGGDYGYTF. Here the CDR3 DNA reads TGTGCCAGCTCACCATCGGGAGGTGACTATGGCTACACCTTC. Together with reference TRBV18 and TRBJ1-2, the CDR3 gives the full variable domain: NAGVMQNPRHLVRRRGQEARLRCSPMKGHSHVYWYRQLPEEGLKFMVYLQKENIIDESGMPKERFSAEFPKEGPSILRIQQVVRGDSAAYFCASSPSGGDYGYTFGSGTRLTVV.

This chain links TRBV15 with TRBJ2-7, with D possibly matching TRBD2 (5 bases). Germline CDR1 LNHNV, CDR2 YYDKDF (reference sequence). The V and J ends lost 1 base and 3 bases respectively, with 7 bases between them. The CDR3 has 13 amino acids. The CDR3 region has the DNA TGTGCCACCAGCAGAGGAGAGGGCTACGAGCAGTACTTC. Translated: CATSRGEGYEQYF.

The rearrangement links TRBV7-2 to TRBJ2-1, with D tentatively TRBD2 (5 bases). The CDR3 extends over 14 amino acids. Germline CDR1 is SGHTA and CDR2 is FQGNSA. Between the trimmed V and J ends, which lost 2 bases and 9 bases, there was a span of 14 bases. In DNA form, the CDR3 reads TGTGCCAGCAGCTTACGCCCGGGAACAGCTGAGCAGTTCTTC. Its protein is CASSLRPGTAEQFF.

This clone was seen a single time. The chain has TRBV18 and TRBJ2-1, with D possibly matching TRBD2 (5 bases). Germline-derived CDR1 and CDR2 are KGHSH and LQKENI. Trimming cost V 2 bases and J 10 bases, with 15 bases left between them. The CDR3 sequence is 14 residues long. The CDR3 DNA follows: TGTGCCAGCTCACCAAACGGGGAACTGGTCGAGCAGTTCTTC. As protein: CASSPNGELVEQFF.

This CDR3 reads CASSSTGTGVGNYGYTF. CDR3 nucleotides: TGTGCCAGCAGCTCTACCGGGACAGGCGTCGGAAACTATGGCTACACCTTC. The chain has TRBV4-2 and TRBJ1-2; 8 bases agree with TRBD1. CDR3 length equals 17 residues. The germline V gene encodes CDR1 LGHNA and CDR2 YNFKEQ. The J segment lost 2 bases and the V segment lost 5 bases, leaving 13 bases of the junction unmatched.

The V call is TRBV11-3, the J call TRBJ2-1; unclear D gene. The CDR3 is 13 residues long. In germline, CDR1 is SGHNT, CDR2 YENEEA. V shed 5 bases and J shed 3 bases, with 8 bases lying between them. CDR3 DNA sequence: TGTGCCAGCAGCCCCCGAGGCTACAATGAGCAGTTCTTC. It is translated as CASSPRGYNEQFF.

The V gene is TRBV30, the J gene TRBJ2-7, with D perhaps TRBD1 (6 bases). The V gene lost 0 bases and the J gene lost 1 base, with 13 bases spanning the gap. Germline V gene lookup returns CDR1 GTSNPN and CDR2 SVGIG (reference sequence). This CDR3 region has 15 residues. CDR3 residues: CAWSVAQGFSYEQYF. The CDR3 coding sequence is TGTGCCTGGAGTGTAGCACAGGGTTTTTCCTACGAGCAGTACTTC.

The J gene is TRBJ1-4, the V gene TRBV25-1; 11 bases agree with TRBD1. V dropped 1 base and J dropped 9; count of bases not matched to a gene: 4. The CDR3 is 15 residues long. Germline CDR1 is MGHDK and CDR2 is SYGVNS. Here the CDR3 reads CASSESGTGGKKLFF. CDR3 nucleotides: TGTGCCAGCAGTGAATCCGGGACAGGGGGTAAAAAACTGTTTTTT.

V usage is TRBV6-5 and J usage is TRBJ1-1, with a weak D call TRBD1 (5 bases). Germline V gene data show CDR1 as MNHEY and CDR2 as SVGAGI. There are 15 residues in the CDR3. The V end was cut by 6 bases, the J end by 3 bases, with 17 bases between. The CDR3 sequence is CASSPPRQYHTEAFF. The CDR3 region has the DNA TGTGCCAGCAGCCCACCCCGACAGTACCACACTGAAGCTTTCTTT.

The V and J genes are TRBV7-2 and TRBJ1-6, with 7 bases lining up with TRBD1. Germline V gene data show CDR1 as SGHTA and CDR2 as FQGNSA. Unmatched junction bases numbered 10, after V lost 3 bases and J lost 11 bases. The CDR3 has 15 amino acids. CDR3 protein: CASSFEGQPSAPLHF. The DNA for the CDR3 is TGTGCCAGCAGCTTCGAGGGACAGCCATCGGCACCCCTCCACTTT. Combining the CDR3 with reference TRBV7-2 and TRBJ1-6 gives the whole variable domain GAGVSQSPSNKVTEKGKDVELRCDPISGHTALYWYRQSLGQGLEFLIYFQGNSAPDKSGLPSDRFSAERTGGSVSTLTIQRTQQEDSAVYLCASSFEGQPSAPLHFGNGTRLTVT.

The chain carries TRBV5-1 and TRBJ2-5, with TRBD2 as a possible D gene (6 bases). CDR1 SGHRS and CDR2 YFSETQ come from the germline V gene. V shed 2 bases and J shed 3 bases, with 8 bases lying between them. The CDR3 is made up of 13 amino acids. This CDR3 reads CASSFTGEETQYF. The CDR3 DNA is TGCGCCAGCAGCTTCACGGGAGAAGAGACCCAGTACTTC.

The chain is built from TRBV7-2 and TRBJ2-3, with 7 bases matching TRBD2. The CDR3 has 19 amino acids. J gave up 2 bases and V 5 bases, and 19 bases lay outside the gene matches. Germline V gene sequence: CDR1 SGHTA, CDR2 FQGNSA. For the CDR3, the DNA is TGTGCCAGCAGCCCCCCCCTTTGGCGGGAGACACCCCTCACAGATACGCAGTATTTT. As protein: CASSPPLWRETPLTDTQYF.

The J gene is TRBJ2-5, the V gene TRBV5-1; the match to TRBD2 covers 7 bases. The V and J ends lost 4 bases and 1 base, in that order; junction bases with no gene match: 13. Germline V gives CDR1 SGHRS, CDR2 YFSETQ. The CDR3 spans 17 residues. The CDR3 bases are TGCGCCAGCAGCCGGGGGGTGGGTGTGGGCCTCCAAGAGACCCAGTACTTC. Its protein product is CASSRGVGVGLQETQYF.

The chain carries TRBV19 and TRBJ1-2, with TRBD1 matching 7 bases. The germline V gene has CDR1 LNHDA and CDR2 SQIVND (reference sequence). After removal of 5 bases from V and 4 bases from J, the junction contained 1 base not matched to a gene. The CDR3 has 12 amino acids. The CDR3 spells CASSGQAYGYTF. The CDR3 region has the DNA TGTGCCAGTAGTGGACAGGCCTATGGCTACACCTTC.

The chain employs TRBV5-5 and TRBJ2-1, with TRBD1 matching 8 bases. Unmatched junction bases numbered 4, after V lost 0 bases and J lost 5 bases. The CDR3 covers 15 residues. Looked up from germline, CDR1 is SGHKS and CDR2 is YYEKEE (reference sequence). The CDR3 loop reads CASSLGTGTHNEQFF. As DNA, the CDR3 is TGTGCCAGCAGCTTGGGGACAGGGACCCACAATGAGCAGTTCTTC. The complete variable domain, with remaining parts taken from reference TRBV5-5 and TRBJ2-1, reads DAGVTQSPTHLIKTRGQQVTLRCSPISGHKSVSWYQQVLGQGPQFIFQYYEKEERGRGNFPDRFSARQFPNYSSELNVNALLLGDSALYLCASSLGTGTHNEQFFGPGTRLTVL.